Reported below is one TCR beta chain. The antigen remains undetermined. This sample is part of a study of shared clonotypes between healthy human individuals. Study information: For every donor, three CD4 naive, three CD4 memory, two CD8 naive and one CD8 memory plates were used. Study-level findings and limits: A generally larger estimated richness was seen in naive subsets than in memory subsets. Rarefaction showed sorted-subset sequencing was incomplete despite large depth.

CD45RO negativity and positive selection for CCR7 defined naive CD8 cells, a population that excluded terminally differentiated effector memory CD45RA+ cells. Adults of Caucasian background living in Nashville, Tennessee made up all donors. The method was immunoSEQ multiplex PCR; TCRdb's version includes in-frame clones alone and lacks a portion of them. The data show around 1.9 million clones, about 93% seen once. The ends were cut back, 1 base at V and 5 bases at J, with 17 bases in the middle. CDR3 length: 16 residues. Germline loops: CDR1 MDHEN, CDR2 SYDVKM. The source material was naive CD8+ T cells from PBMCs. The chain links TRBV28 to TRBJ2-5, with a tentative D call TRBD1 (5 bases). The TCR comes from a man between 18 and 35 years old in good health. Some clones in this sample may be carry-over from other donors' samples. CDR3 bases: TGTGCCAGCAGTTTATTGGGCAGTCCACCAGGGGAGACCCAGTACTTC. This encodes CASSLLGSPPGETQYF.